Shown below are 10 T cell receptor beta chains from a single sample sequenced in a study of regulatory T cells in long-lasting Graves disease. Time point of the sample: persistent/refractory GD, antithyroid drugs over 5 years with positive TRAb. There was RNA extracted from PBMCs, and the TCR library was made from it. Building of the TCR beta libraries involved iRepertoire HTBI primers and Arm-PCR of CDR3 regions. TCRdb recomputed calls from the multiplex PCR reads with MiXCR, one row per CDR3 protein. The table lists approximately 500,000 distinct CDR3 sequences, roughly a fifth of them singletons, with less than 9% in the top ten. This specimen was peripheral blood mononuclear cells (PBMCs), taken when the disease was refractory, from a patient treated with antithyroid drugs. The receptors were gathered from a female donor with Graves disease.

This clonotype was seen at least ten times. This sequence joins TRBV12-3 or TRBV12-4 and TRBJ2-7; 7 nucleotides align to TRBD1. The CDR3 length is 14 residues. V shed 6 bases and J 3 bases; nucleotides not matched to a gene: 8. In DNA, the CDR3 is TGTGCCAGCAGCCGATGGACAGGCTTCTACGAGCAGTACTTC. Its protein product is CASSRWTGFYEQYF.

This clonotype was observed many times. Written as DNA, the CDR3 is TGTGCCAGCAGTCCTTTGGGGGCCGACGGAAACACCATATATTTT. Translation: CASSPLGADGNTIYF. The genes are TRBV12-3 or TRBV12-4 and TRBJ1-3; tentative D call: TRBD1 (6 bases). Trimming cost V 5 bases and J 4 bases, with 15 bases left between them. This CDR3 spans 15 amino acids.

This clonotype occurred a few times. At one of its ends the junction is not consistent with the germline gene, which may arise from a read error. The chain combines TRBV19 with TRBJ2-2; D perhaps matches TRBD2 (5 bases). Germline loops: CDR1 LNHDA, CDR2 SQIVND (reference sequence). This CDR3 has 13 amino acids. The CDR3 sequence is CATSRQLTGEPFF. In DNA form, the CDR3 reads TGTGCCACCAGTAGGCAACTCACCGGGGAGCCGTTTTTT. Drawing the rest from reference TRBV19 and TRBJ2-2, the complete variable domain is DGGITQSPKYLFRKEGQNVTLSCEQNLNHDAMYWYRQDPGQGLRLIYYSQIVNDFQKGDIAEGYSVSREKKESFPLTVTSAQKNPTAFYLCATSRQLTGEPFFGEGSRLTVL.

The CDR3 DNA is TGCGCCAGCAGGAGTAGCGGGAGTGCGGAGGAGACCCAGTACTTC. This encodes CASRSSGSAEETQYF. The chain couples TRBV5-1 to TRBJ2-5; 9 bases agree with TRBD2. CDR3 size: 15 residues. V trimming: 5 bases; J trimming: 5 bases; junction bases outside the gene matches: 10. CDR1 is SGHRS and CDR2 is YFSETQ in the germline V gene.

J is TRBJ2-5 and V is TRBV20-1; D is ambiguous. Germline CDR1 is DFQATT and CDR2 is SNEGSKA (reference sequence). The CDR3 is 12 amino acids. Between the trimmed V and J ends, which lost 6 bases and 2 bases, there was a span of 10 bases. The CDR3 is CSARGLQETQYF. Here the CDR3 DNA reads TGCAGTGCCCGAGGATTGCAAGAGACCCAGTACTTC.

This clonotype appeared many times. The genes are TRBV6-1 and TRBJ1-6; 10 nucleotides line up with TRBD1. The junction had 10 bases not matched to a gene; V was cut back by 4 bases and J by 10 bases. Germline V gives CDR1 MNHNS, CDR2 SASEGT. The length of the CDR3 is 16 residues. The CDR3 DNA is TGTGCCAGCAGTGCTTCTCTAGGACAGGGGGAGTCACCCCTCCACTTT. The encoded protein is CASSASLGQGESPLHF.

This sequence joins TRBV29-1 and TRBJ1-2; D gene ambiguous. This CDR3 comprises 12 residues. The germline gives CDR1 SQVTM, CDR2 ANQGSEA. V lost 5 bases and J 5 bases, leaving 12 bases between the germline ends. CDR3 amino acids: CSVSQSPYGYTF. The CDR3 DNA reads as TGCAGCGTTTCCCAGTCTCCTTATGGCTACACCTTC. The full variable domain, in which reference TRBV29-1 and TRBJ1-2 provide the parts outside the CDR3, is SAVISQKPSRDICQRGTSLTIQCQVDSQVTMMFWYRQQPGQSLTLIATANQGSEATYESGFVIDKFPISRPNLTFSTLTVSNMSPEDSSIYLCSVSQSPYGYTFGSGTRLTVV.

This clonotype occurred many times. This chain joins TRBV6-2 or TRBV6-3 and TRBJ2-7; D gene uncertain. In germline, CDR1 is MNHEY, CDR2 SVGEGT. The CDR3 length is 14 residues. V was cut by 2 bases and J by 5 bases, with 13 bases left in between. CDR3 bases: TGTGCCAGCAGTTACCGGGCTAGTTTCGACGAGCAGTACTTC. This gives the protein CASSYRASFDEQYF.

In its sample, this clonotype was seen many times. The V and J genes are TRBV7-9 and TRBJ2-5, with D possibly being TRBD2 (6 bases). CDR3 length: 19 residues. Germline assignment: CDR1 SEHNR and CDR2 FQNEAQ (reference sequence). Trimming shortened V by 5 bases and J by 7 bases, and 32 bases separated the two germline ends. This CDR3 is CASSVILRRGQEGKGTQYF. Here the CDR3 DNA reads TGTGCCAGCAGCGTCATCCTCCGAAGGGGTCAGGAGGGTAAGGGGACCCAGTACTTC.

This clonotype was detected many times. The chain carries TRBV12-3 or TRBV12-4 and TRBJ2-7, with a tentative D call TRBD1 (5 bases). With 3 bases removed from V and 5 bases from J, the gap between germline ends came to 11 bases. The CDR3 spans 13 residues. CDR3 sequence reads: CASSLDNLNEQYF. CDR3 sequence (DNA): TGTGCCAGCAGTTTGGACAATCTAAACGAGCAGTACTTC.